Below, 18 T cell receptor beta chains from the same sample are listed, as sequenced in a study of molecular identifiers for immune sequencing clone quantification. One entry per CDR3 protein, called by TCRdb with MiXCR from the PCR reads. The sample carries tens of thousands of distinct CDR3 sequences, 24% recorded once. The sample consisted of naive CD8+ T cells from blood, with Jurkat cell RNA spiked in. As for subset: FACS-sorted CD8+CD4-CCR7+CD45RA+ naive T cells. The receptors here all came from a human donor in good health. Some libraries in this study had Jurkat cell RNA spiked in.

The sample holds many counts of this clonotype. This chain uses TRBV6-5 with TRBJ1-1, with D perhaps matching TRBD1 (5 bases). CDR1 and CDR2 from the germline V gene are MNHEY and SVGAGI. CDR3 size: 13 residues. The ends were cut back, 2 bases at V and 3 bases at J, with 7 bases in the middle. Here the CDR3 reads CASSYGGDTEAFF. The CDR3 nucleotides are TGTGCCAGCAGTTACGGGGGTGACACTGAAGCTTTCTTT.

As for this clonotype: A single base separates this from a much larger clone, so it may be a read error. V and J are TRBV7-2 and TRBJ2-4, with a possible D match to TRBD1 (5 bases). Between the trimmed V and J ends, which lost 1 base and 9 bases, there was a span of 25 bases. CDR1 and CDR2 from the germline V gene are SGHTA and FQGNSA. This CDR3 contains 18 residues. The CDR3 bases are TGTGCCAGCAGCTTAGGAAGGGGCGAGAGAGAGCCTACGGGCATTCAGTACTTC. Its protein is CASSLGRGEREPTGIQYF.

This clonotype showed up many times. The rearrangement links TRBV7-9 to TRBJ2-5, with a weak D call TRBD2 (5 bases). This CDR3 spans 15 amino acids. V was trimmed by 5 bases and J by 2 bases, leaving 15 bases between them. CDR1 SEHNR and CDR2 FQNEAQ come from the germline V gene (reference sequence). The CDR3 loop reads CASSKTQRSQETQYF. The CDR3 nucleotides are TGTGCCAGCAGCAAAACCCAGCGGTCACAAGAGACCCAGTACTTC.

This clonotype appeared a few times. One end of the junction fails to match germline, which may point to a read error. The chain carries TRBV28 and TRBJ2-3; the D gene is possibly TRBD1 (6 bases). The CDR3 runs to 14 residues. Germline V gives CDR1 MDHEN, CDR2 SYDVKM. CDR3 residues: CAAGTHLSTDAQYF. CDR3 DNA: TGTGCCGCCGGGACACATCTTAGCACAGATGCGCAGTATTTT.

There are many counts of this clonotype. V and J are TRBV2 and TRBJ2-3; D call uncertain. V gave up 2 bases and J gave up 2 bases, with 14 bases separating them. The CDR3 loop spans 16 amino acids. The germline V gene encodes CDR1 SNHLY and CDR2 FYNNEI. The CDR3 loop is CASSETPRAATDTQYF. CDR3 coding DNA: TGTGCCAGCAGTGAAACCCCCCGGGCGGCCACAGATACGCAGTATTTT.

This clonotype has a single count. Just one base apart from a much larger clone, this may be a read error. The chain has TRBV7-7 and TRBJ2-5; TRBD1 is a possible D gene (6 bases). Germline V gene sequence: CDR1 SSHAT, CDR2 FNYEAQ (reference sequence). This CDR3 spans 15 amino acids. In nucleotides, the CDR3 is TGTGCTAGCAGCCCAAAACAGGGAATCCAAGAGACCCGGTACTTC. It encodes CASSPKQGIQETRYF.

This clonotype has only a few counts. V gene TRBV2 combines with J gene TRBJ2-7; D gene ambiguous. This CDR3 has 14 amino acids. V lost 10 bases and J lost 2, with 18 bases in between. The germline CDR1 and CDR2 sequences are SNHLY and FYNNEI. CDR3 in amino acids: CAIAGHSGTYEQYF. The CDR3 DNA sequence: TGTGCCATCGCCGGCCATTCCGGTACCTACGAGCAGTACTTC.

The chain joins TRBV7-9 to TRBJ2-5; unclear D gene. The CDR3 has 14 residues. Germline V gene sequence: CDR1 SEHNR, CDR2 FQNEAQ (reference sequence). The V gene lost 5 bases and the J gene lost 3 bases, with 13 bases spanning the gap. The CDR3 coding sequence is TGTGCCAGCAGCCGTGGCGAAGGAGAAGAGACCCAGTACTTC. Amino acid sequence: CASSRGEGEETQYF.

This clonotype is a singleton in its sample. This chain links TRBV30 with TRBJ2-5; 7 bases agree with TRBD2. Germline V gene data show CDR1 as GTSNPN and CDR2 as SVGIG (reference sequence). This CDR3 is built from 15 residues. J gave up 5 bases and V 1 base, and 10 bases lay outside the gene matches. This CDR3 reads CAWSDVSGLGETQYF. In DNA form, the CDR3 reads TGTGCCTGGAGTGATGTTAGCGGGTTGGGGGAGACCCAGTACTTC.

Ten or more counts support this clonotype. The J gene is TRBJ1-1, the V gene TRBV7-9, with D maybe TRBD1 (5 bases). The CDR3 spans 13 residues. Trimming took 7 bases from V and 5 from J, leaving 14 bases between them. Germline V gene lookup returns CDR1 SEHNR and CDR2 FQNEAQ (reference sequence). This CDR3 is CASTRPGPTEAFF. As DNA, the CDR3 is TGTGCCAGCACGAGGCCGGGGCCAACTGAAGCTTTCTTT.

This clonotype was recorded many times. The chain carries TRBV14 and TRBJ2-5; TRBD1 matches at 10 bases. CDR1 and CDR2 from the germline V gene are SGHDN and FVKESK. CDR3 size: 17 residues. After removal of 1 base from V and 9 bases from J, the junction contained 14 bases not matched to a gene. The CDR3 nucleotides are TGTGCCAGCAGCCAAGCTACCGGGACAGGGGTGGACGAGCCCCAGTACTTC. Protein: CASSQATGTGVDEPQYF.

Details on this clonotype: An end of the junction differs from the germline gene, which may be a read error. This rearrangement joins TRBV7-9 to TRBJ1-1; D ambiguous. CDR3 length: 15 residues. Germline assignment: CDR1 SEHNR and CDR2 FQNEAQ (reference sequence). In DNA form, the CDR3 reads TGTGCCAGCAGCTTAAGGGCAGAAATGAACATTGAAGCTTTCTTT. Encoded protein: CASSLRAEMNIEAFF.

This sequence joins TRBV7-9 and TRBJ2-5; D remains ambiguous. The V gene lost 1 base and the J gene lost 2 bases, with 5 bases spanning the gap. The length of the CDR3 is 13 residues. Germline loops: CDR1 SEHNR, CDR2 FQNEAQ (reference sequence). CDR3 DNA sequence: TGTGCCAGCAGCTTAGTCATACAAGAGACCCAGTACTTC. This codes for CASSLVIQETQYF.

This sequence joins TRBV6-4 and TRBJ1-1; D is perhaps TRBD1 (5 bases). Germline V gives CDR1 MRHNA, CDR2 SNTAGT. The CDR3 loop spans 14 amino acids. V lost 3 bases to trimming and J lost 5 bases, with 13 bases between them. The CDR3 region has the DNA TGTGCCAGCAGTGAGAAGGGCGGGGGGACTGAAGCTTTCTTT. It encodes CASSEKGGGTEAFF.

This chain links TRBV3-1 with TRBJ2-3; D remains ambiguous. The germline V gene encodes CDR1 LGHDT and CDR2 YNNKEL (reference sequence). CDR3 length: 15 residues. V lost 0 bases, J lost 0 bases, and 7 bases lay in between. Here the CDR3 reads CASSQEPISTDTQYF. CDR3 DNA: TGTGCCAGCAGCCAAGAACCTATTAGCACAGATACGCAGTATTTT.

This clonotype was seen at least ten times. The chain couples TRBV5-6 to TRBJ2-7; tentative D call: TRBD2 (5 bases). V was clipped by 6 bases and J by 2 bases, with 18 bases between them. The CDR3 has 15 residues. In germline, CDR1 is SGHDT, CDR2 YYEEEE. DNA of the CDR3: TGTGCCAGCACCCGGTCCGGACTCACACCCTACGAGCAGTACTTC. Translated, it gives CASTRSGLTPYEQYF.

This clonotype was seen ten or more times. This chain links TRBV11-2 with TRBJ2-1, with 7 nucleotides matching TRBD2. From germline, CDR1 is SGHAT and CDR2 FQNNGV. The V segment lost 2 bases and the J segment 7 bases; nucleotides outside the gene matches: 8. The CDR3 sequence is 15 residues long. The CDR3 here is CASSLFLAAGNEQFF. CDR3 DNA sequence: TGTGCCAGCAGCTTATTCCTAGCGGCGGGGAATGAGCAGTTCTTC.

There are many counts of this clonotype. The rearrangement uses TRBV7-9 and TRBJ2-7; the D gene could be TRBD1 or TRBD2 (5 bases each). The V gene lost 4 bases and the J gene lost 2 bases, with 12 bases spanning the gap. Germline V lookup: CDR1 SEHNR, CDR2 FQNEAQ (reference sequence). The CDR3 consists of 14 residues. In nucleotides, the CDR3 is TGTGCCAGCAGCTCCGGGACCGCAACCTACGAGCAGTACTTC. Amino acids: CASSSGTATYEQYF. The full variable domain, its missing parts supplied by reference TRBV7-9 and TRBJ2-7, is DTGVSQNPRHKITKRGQNVTFRCDPISEHNRLYWYRQTLGQGPEFLTYFQNEAQLEKSRLLSDRFSAERPKGSFSTLEIQRTEQGDSAMYLCASSSGTATYEQYFGPGTRLTVT.